This T cell receptor (beta chain) came from a study of PD-L1 blockade in urothelial cancer. Overall study context: Study patients had been treated with 0 to 3 previous chemotherapy regimens. Blood was evaluated 3 weeks (second dose) and 6 weeks after therapy began.

The table came from immunoSEQ multiplex PCR; TCRdb's copy has only in-frame clones and leaves some out. The table records under 55,000 clones, around 84% of them present only once. The CDR3 totals 16 residues. CDR1 SGHTA and CDR2 FQGTGA come from the germline V gene. V gave up 5 bases and J gave up 0 bases, with 14 bases separating them. Time point meaning: pretreatment peripheral blood. Urothelial carcinoma affected the patients, and it was locally advanced or metastatic. The sequence derives from a man aged 65-85 years with urothelial cancer. This chain connects TRBV7-3 to TRBJ2-1; D is perhaps TRBD1 (8 bases). This material consisted of PBMCs, taken around atezolizumab (anti-PD-L1) treatment. The CDR3: CASSAGGGSSYNEQFF. CDR3 sequence (DNA): TGTGCCAGCAGCGCAGGGGGCGGGAGCTCCTACAATGAGCAGTTCTTC.